These 32 T cell receptor beta chains were all obtained from the same sample, sequenced in a study of response to subunit inactivated influenza vaccine. Via MiXCR, TCRdb re-called the RT-PCR reads, giving one row per CDR3 protein. The sample holds roughly 700,000 distinct CDR3 sequences, about 15% seen once. Sequencing was performed on PBMCs from blood, taken 14 to 15 days before vaccination. These receptors came from a man between 45 and 60 years old who received an inactivated influenza vaccine.

This clonotype was recorded a few times. The chain recombines TRBV12-3 or TRBV12-4 with TRBJ1-3; D is uncertain. This CDR3 spans 14 amino acids. Trimming took 4 bases from V and 0 from J, leaving 7 bases between them. CDR3 DNA sequence: TGTGCCAGCAGTTCGCATAGCTCTGGAAACACCATATATTTT. This codes for CASSSHSSGNTIYF.

The V and J genes are TRBV4-1 and TRBJ2-7, with D perhaps TRBD1 or TRBD2 (5 bases each). The CDR3 spans 17 residues. Per germline, CDR1 MGHRA and CDR2 YSYEKL. V lost 0 bases and J lost 1, with 16 bases in between. The CDR3 reads CASSQDWGREWSYEQYF. CDR3 in DNA: TGCGCCAGCAGCCAAGATTGGGGCCGGGAATGGTCCTACGAGCAGTACTTC.

The chain joins TRBV9 to TRBJ2-1; a weak D match, TRBD2 (6 bases). V was clipped by 0 bases and J by 2 bases, with 9 bases between them. The germline V gene encodes CDR1 SGDLS and CDR2 YYNGEE. The CDR3 totals 15 residues. The DNA of the CDR3 is TGTGCCAGCAGCGTAGCCGGGAGCGCCTACAATGAGCAGTTCTTC. Its protein is CASSVAGSAYNEQFF.

The chain employs TRBV27 and TRBJ2-7; TRBD1 agrees at 9 bases. The trim removed 1 base at V and 1 base at J, leaving 8 bases unmatched. CDR3 length: 17 residues. CDR1 and CDR2 (germline): MNHEY, SMNVEV (reference sequence). CDR3 nucleotides: TGTGCCAGCAGTTTATTCGAACCGGGACAGGGTTCCTACGAGCAGTACTTC. Translating it yields CASSLFEPGQGSYEQYF.

This clonotype has more than one count but fewer than ten. CDR3 region: CASSLAAYYNEQFF. In nucleotides, the CDR3 is TGTGCCAGCAGCTTAGCGGCCTATTACAATGAGCAGTTCTTC. This sequence joins TRBV7-8 and TRBJ2-1; D is uncertain. V gave up 0 bases and J gave up 4 bases, with 7 bases separating them. The CDR3 loop spans 14 amino acids. Germline CDR1 and CDR2: SGHVS and FQNEAQ.

In this sample, this clonotype turned up a few times. CDR3 sequence (DNA): TGCGCCAGTCGACCCGCGGGGACAGGGTTCACCGGGGAGCTGTTTTTT. Residues: CASRPAGTGFTGELFF. This chain uses TRBV5-1 with TRBJ2-2, with 9 bases fitting TRBD1. The V gene's germline CDR1 is SGHRS and CDR2 YFSETQ. J was trimmed by 4 bases and V by 8 bases; bases with no gene match: 12. The length of the CDR3 is 16 residues.

In regard to this clonotype: This could be a read error, since a much larger clone is one nucleotide away. The chain couples TRBV7-2 to TRBJ2-1; 10 bases fit TRBD1. The CDR3 sequence is 15 residues long. The V gene's germline CDR1 is SGHTA and CDR2 FQGNSA. The CDR3 loop reads CASSRDRGSYNVQFF. The CDR3 DNA reads as TGTGCCAGCAGCCGGGACAGGGGTTCCTACAATGTGCAGTTCTTC.

A few counts support this clonotype. The chain employs TRBV5-1 and TRBJ2-3, with 9 positions matching TRBD1. Germline CDR1 reads SGHRS; CDR2 reads YFSETQ. The CDR3 covers 15 residues. Unmatched junction bases numbered 7, after V lost 2 bases and J lost 6 bases. The CDR3: CASSLGTGRGDTQYF. For the CDR3, the DNA is TGCGCCAGCAGCTTAGGGACAGGGAGAGGGGATACGCAGTATTTT. Looking up the rest from reference TRBV5-1 and TRBJ2-3 gives the full variable domain: KAGVTQTPRYLIKTRGQQVTLSCSPISGHRSVSWYQQTPGQGLQFLFEYFSETQRNKGNFPGRFSGRQFSNSRSEMNVSTLELGDSALYLCASSLGTGRGDTQYFGPGTRLTVL.

This CDR3 is CSVRTFQETQYF. DNA for the CDR3: TGCAGCGTTAGGACATTTCAAGAGACCCAGTACTTC. This chain connects TRBV29-1 to TRBJ2-5; TRBD1 might be the D (5 bases). The germline V gene has CDR1 SQVTM and CDR2 ANQGSEA. This CDR3 has 12 amino acids. The V gene lost 5 bases and the J gene lost 2 bases, with 9 bases spanning the gap.

This clonotype is a singleton in its sample. The chain carries TRBV4-2 and TRBJ2-1, with D perhaps assigned TRBD1 or TRBD2 (7 bases each). V was shortened by 6 bases and J by 7 bases, with 16 bases between the two germline ends. The germline gives CDR1 LGHNA, CDR2 YNFKEQ. This CDR3 has 14 amino acids. The CDR3 reads CASRNLQGGNEQFF. In nucleotides, the CDR3 is TGTGCCAGCAGGAATCTTCAGGGGGGGAATGAGCAGTTCTTC.

The table lists this clonotype with a few counts. The genes are TRBV20-1 and TRBJ2-3, with 9 bases matching TRBD1. Germline V CDR1 and CDR2: DFQATT, SNEGSKA (reference sequence). This CDR3 is built from 14 residues. Trimming removed 1 base from V and 7 bases from J; junction bases left unmatched: 6. The CDR3 protein is CSARAGGQGNTQYF. The CDR3, as DNA: TGCAGTGCTAGAGCGGGGGGACAGGGAAATACGCAGTATTTT.

This clonotype was counted a few times. The chain links TRBV29-1 to TRBJ1-5; no definite D call. Between the trimmed V and J ends, which lost 4 bases and 4 bases, there was a span of 11 bases. The CDR3 is 13 amino acids. Germline lookup yields CDR1 SQVTM and CDR2 ANQGSEA. The CDR3 DNA is TGCAGCGTTGGGTTCGGGTTTAATCAGCCCCAGCATTTT. Protein sequence: CSVGFGFNQPQHF.

In its sample, this clonotype was seen a few times. V is TRBV6-5 and J is TRBJ1-5; D remains ambiguous. There are 13 residues in the CDR3. V lost 4 bases, J lost 3 bases, and 7 bases lay in between. Germline lookup yields CDR1 MNHEY and CDR2 SVGAGI. The CDR3 region is CASSSEYNQPQHF. For the CDR3, the DNA is TGTGCCAGCAGTTCGGAGTACAATCAGCCCCAGCATTTT.

A few counts support this clonotype. The rearrangement uses TRBV28 and TRBJ1-2; the D gene is possibly TRBD1 (6 bases). The CDR3 length is 14 residues. Trimming removed 5 bases from V and 7 bases from J, with 17 bases in between. CDR1 is MDHEN and CDR2 is SYDVKM in the germline V gene. The CDR3 spells CASSPLQGILGYTF. CDR3 DNA sequence: TGTGCCAGCAGTCCATTACAGGGAATCCTTGGCTACACCTTC.

The chain couples TRBV5-1 to TRBJ1-2, with TRBD1 matching over 10 bases. With 0 bases clipped from V and 4 bases from J, the junction kept 3 bases outside the gene matches. Germline V gives CDR1 SGHRS, CDR2 YFSETQ. The CDR3 consists of 15 residues. The CDR3 DNA reads TGCGCCAGCAGCTTGGCCGGGACAGGGGTCTATGGCTACACCTTC. It is translated as CASSLAGTGVYGYTF. Full variable domain (missing parts from reference TRBV5-1 and TRBJ1-2): KAGVTQTPRYLIKTRGQQVTLSCSPISGHRSVSWYQQTPGQGLQFLFEYFSETQRNKGNFPGRFSGRQFSNSRSEMNVSTLELGDSALYLCASSLAGTGVYGYTFGSGTRLTVV.

The J gene is TRBJ2-4, the V gene TRBV4-3; D is undetermined. Germline-derived CDR1 and CDR2 are LGHNA and YSLEER. The CDR3 runs to 14 residues. The V and J ends lost 0 bases and 6 bases respectively, with 9 bases between them. The CDR3 nucleotides are TGCGCCAGCAGCCAAGATCGACGCGGAAACATTCAGTACTTC. As protein: CASSQDRRGNIQYF.

This clonotype has at least ten counts. V is TRBV20-1 and J is TRBJ1-1; D not resolved. V was shortened by 5 bases and J by 4 bases, with 8 bases between the two germline ends. This CDR3 is built from 11 residues. Germline loops: CDR1 DFQATT, CDR2 SNEGSKA (reference sequence). The CDR3 DNA reads TGCAGTGCTGGTCGGCTCACTGAAGCTTTCTTT. Encoded protein: CSAGRLTEAFF.

This clonotype has only a few counts. The rearrangement joins TRBV4-2 to TRBJ1-6; D perhaps matches TRBD1 (5 bases). Trimming left V 3 bases short and J 7 bases short, with 16 bases between. Germline lookup yields CDR1 LGHNA and CDR2 YNFKEQ. The CDR3 spans 16 residues. Here the CDR3 reads CASSQALAGQNSPLHF. The CDR3 region has the DNA TGTGCCAGCAGCCAGGCATTGGCAGGGCAGAATTCACCCCTCCACTTT.

This clonotype was observed a handful of times. This chain connects TRBV20-1 to TRBJ1-5, with D possibly matching TRBD1 (6 bases). Germline assignment: CDR1 DFQATT and CDR2 SNEGSKA (reference sequence). The CDR3 consists of 15 residues. V shed 0 bases and J shed 0 bases, with 9 bases lying between them. The CDR3 region has the DNA TGCAGTGCTAGAGAGAGACAGGTTAGCAATCAGCCCCAGCATTTT. Residues: CSARERQVSNQPQHF.

There are a few counts of this clonotype. The chain combines TRBV4-3 with TRBJ2-1; D ambiguous. Between the trimmed V and J ends, which lost 1 base and 1 base, there was a span of 8 bases. The CDR3 is 15 amino acids. Germline values: CDR1 LGHNA, CDR2 YSLEER. The CDR3 protein is CASSQGRNSYNEQFF. CDR3 coding DNA: TGCGCCAGCAGCCAAGGCCGGAATTCCTACAATGAGCAGTTCTTC.

The J gene is TRBJ2-1, the V gene TRBV5-6; TRBD1 matches at 8 bases. The CDR3 runs to 18 residues. J was trimmed by 0 bases and V by 1 base; bases with no gene match: 9. The V gene's germline CDR1 is SGHDT and CDR2 YYEEEE. This CDR3 reads CASSLQTGGLSSYNEQFF. The CDR3 bases are TGTGCCAGCAGCTTGCAAACAGGGGGACTCAGCTCCTACAATGAGCAGTTCTTC.

The table lists this clonotype with a few counts. The CDR3 loop is CASRTAGSGNSPLHF. DNA of the CDR3: TGTGCCAGCCGAACGGCCGGGAGCGGCAATTCACCCCTCCACTTT. The chain has TRBV27 and TRBJ1-6; D is uncertain. V was clipped by 8 bases and J by 7 bases, with 18 bases between them. The CDR3 has 15 amino acids. Per germline, CDR1 MNHEY and CDR2 SMNVEV (reference sequence).

This chain joins TRBV6-2 or TRBV6-3 and TRBJ1-5; the D gene is possibly TRBD1 (5 bases). V lost 6 bases, J lost 8 bases, and 20 bases lay in between. Germline V gene sequence: CDR1 MNHEY, CDR2 SVGEGT. This CDR3 has 15 amino acids. The CDR3 nucleotides are TGTGCCAGCAGCTCCGAGTGGGGAGGGACGGAGCCCCAGCATTTT. Translation: CASSSEWGGTEPQHF.

V is TRBV6-2 or TRBV6-3 and J is TRBJ2-5; D is unclear. V was trimmed by 1 base and J by 1 base, leaving 1 base between them. The CDR3 loop spans 12 amino acids. Germline V CDR1 and CDR2: MNHEY, SVGEGT. CDR3 sequence: CASSYCQETQYF. CDR3 DNA: TGTGCCAGCAGTTACTGCCAAGAGACCCAGTACTTC.

This clonotype was counted at least ten times. This rearrangement joins TRBV7-2 to TRBJ2-3; 12 positions agree with TRBD2. Trimming cost V 3 bases and J 2 bases; bases outside gene matches: 6. The CDR3 covers 17 residues. Germline-derived CDR1 and CDR2 are SGHTA and FQGNSA. The CDR3 nucleotides are TGTGCCAGCAGCTTGTACCTAGCGGGGGGGTCCACAGATACGCAGTATTTT. It translates to CASSLYLAGGSTDTQYF.

This chain uses TRBV20-1 with TRBJ2-3; 8 bases are a match to TRBD2. Germline loops: CDR1 DFQATT, CDR2 SNEGSKA (reference sequence). V was clipped by 4 bases and J by 5 bases; unmatched bases: 5. This CDR3 region has 13 residues. The CDR3 nucleotides are TGCAGTGCTACTAGGACTAGCCAAGATACGCAGTATTTT. Protein sequence: CSATRTSQDTQYF.

The chain employs TRBV7-8 and TRBJ2-7, with D perhaps given as TRBD1 or TRBD2 (5 bases each). The CDR3 extends over 13 amino acids. Germline assignment: CDR1 SGHVS and CDR2 FQNEAQ. Trimming removed 9 bases at V and 3 bases at J, with 15 bases between. The CDR3 nucleotides are TGTGCCAGTGGTGGGTCGGGACGCTACGAGCAGTACTTC. Encoded protein: CASGGSGRYEQYF.

On this clonotype itself: The germline gene is not matched at one end of the junction; a read error may be the cause. This chain connects TRBV20-1 to TRBJ2-1; 9 bases line up with TRBD2. The CDR3 sequence is 16 residues long. Germline values: CDR1 DFQATT, CDR2 SNEGSKA (reference sequence). In DNA form, the CDR3 reads TGCTGTGCTAGCAAAGCGGGAGGTTATCTAGACAATGAGCAGTTCTTC. Translating it yields CCASKAGGYLDNEQFF.

Many counts were recorded for this clonotype. This chain uses TRBV4-2 with TRBJ2-1; D might be TRBD1 (6 bases). There are 14 residues in the CDR3. CDR1 is LGHNA and CDR2 is YNFKEQ in the germline V gene. V was trimmed by 2 bases and J by 4 bases, leaving 9 bases between them. The CDR3: CASSQTTGYNEQFF. The CDR3 nucleotides read TGTGCCAGCAGCCAAACGACAGGTTACAATGAGCAGTTCTTC.

This clonotype was seen only a few times. The rearrangement uses TRBV20-1 and TRBJ2-7; D could derive from TRBD1 or TRBD2 (7 bases each). There are 13 residues in the CDR3. The germline CDR1 and CDR2 sequences are DFQATT and SNEGSKA (reference sequence). V lost 5 bases and J 2 bases, leaving 13 bases between the germline ends. CDR3 in amino acids: CSARGDRPYEQYF. CDR3 coding DNA: TGCAGTGCTCGGGGGGACAGACCCTACGAGCAGTACTTC.

This clonotype was detected many times. The rearrangement uses TRBV28 and TRBJ2-2; D is uncertain. Per the germline V gene, CDR1 is MDHEN and CDR2 is SYDVKM. Trimming cost V 2 bases and J 4 bases, with 8 bases left between them. This CDR3 spans 14 amino acids. This CDR3 is CASSLLPTTGELFF. The CDR3, as DNA: TGTGCCAGCAGTTTACTCCCGACCACCGGGGAGCTGTTTTTT.

Written as DNA, the CDR3 is TGTGCCAGCAGTCTCACCGGGACTAGCGCTTTGGAGACCCAGTACTTC. This sequence encodes CASSLTGTSALETQYF. The chain couples TRBV6-2 or TRBV6-3 to TRBJ2-5; 10 positions agree with TRBD2. V dropped 5 bases and J dropped 5; count of bases not matched to a gene: 11. Germline-derived CDR1 and CDR2 are MNHEY and SVGEGT. The CDR3 has 16 amino acids.